One and the same sample provided the 3 T cell receptor beta chains below, sequenced in a study of blood T cell repertoires in COVID-19. Profiled with immunoSEQ multiplex PCR; TCRdb holds only in-frame clones, not every one. This table holds roughly 700,000 clones, approximately 90% found once. The sample comprised peripheral blood. These TCRs come from a woman in her late teens or twenties with acute or convalescent COVID-19.

This clone has a single count. Sequence at one end of the junction differs from germline and may be a read error. The rearrangement joins TRBV6-1 to TRBJ1-2; no definite D call. The CDR3 is made up of 12 amino acids. Germline CDR1 and CDR2: MNHNS and SASEGT. CDR3: CASSEAPADLMF. In nucleotides, the CDR3 is TGTGCCAGCAGTGAAGCTCCCGCGGATCTAATGTTC.

V usage is TRBV27 and J usage is TRBJ1-5; 7 nucleotides line up with TRBD1. Germline V gene data show CDR1 as MNHEY and CDR2 as SMNVEV (reference sequence). The CDR3 is 15 amino acids. V shed 6 bases, J shed 4 bases, and the junction held 9 bases outside the gene matches. CDR3 sequence (DNA): TGTGCCAGCAGCCACGACAGGGCCTTAAATCAGCCCCAGCATTTT. This gives the protein CASSHDRALNQPQHF.

The rearrangement joins TRBV27 to TRBJ1-4, with 7 positions matching TRBD1. The CDR3 is 16 residues long. Losses at the gene ends were 3 bases for V and 4 bases for J; bases not matched to a gene: 8. CDR1 is MNHEY and CDR2 is SMNVEV in the germline V gene (reference sequence). The CDR3 DNA reads TGTGCCAGCAGTTTCCCCCAACAGGGGAATAATGAAAAACTGTTTTTT. It yields the protein CASSFPQQGNNEKLFF.